This record concerns one T cell receptor (beta chain) sequence. Its binding antigen is unknown. Per-base qualities were not stored, and no clone one base away is much larger. This entry is derived from a study of shared clonotypes between healthy human individuals (dated by TCRdb to about 2020). With respect to the entire study: A few men and a couple of women, aged 18 to 49 years, made up the cohort. For each donor, CD4 naive and CD4 memory were each given three plates, CD8 naive was given two plates, and CD8 memory was given one plate. Blood TCR repertoires of a handful of healthy adults were deeply sequenced to estimate repertoire size and the extent of clonotype sharing between individuals. Different laboratories and diverse techniques were used to prepare libraries and sequence TCR repertoires, to increase sequencing depth and limit assay-specific biases. Per donor, leukapheresis produced somewhere between about 0.8 and 9 billion PBMCs. General conclusions and limits of the study: Pairwise subsampling led to the expectation that sequencing depth would affect the degree of clonotype sharing among donors. Across several donors, approximately 4.9% of naive CD4, roughly 3.3% of naive CD8, 2% to 2.5% of memory CD4, and roughly 0.4% of memory CD8 clonotypes were shared. Naive subsets generally had larger estimated clonotype richness than memory subsets did. Sampling was limited to blood, and TCR repertoires in tissue likely differ from TCR repertoires in blood. Even with the large sequencing depth, rarefaction of the sorted-subset datasets indicated that sequencing was incomplete. The small number of donors limited the genetic and exposure-history diversity represented. Clonotypes shared by all four sorted-subset donors showed higher generation probabilities than non-shared clonotypes.

TCR CDR3 regions were amplified from genomic DNA by multiplex PCR using the deep immunoSEQ assay. Extracted genomic DNA from each cell subset was distributed evenly across all wells of several immunoSEQ 96-well plates, and each plate was treated as a replicate. For sorted subsets, around 200 ng genomic DNA, equal to about 30,000 T cell genomes, was loaded into each replicate PCR. The purified libraries were quantified using a Qubit 3.0 fluorometer, sized with a Bioanalyzer 2100, and then quantified again using the KAPA Library Quantification kit. Every immunoSEQ 96-well plate was sequenced on a dedicated single-read 150-cycle Illumina NextSeq 550 flow cell. The original pipeline was this. The immunoSEQ output contained only junctional sequences without quality scores, so filtering could not match that applied to full-length reads. To assign V/J genes and CDR3, sequences were annotated using PyIR, a Python wrapper for IgBLAST v1.9, with IMGT germline references. Reads with weak V/J assignments (E-value above 1e-6), missing CDR3, stop codons, out-of-frame junctions, or ambiguous translated residues were removed. V3J clonotypes were defined as sequences sharing an identical inferred V gene, J gene, and CDR3 amino acid sequence. Percentage overlap between repertoires was calculated by dividing the number of shared unique clonotypes by the size of the smaller repertoire. Richness of each repertoire was evaluated using RTK rarefaction, the Chao1 estimator, and Recon v2.1 estimates of unobserved clonotypes. For all TCRbeta clonotypes obtained by the gDNA method from several donors, generation probabilities were computed with OLGA. What TCRdb holds here is the immuneACCESS table cut down to in-frame rearrangements. Part of the clones is not present; checked against another copy, under half of the missing clones reflect an unresolved V gene, and the others are unexplained. Clone size and V and J calls were adopted from that table, with D and trimming inferred from the DNA. Across this sample there are some 2,100,000 clones, with around 93% seen only once. The ten largest clones take up 1.7% of the sample.

For the CD8 naive samples, CD45RO-negative cells were positively selected for CCR7, yielding a CD45RA+CCR7+ population from which TemRA cells were excluded. The donors were healthy, HIV-negative adults with no recently reported acute infections or vaccinations. Every donor was a Caucasian adult residing in Nashville, Tennessee, USA. Blood was obtained by leukapheresis, after which PBMCs were separated by Ficoll-Histopaque density gradient centrifugation and cryopreserved in liquid nitrogen vapor phase. Purity and quantity of every magnetically sorted T cell population were checked by analytical flow cytometry. Genomic DNA was isolated from each sorted fraction and quantified by UV absorbance on a Nanodrop 2000c. The germline V gene provides CDR1 MDHEN and CDR2 SYDVKM. From its cysteine to its phenylalanine, the CDR3 spans 15 amino acids. The DNA shown is the 45-base CDR3, in frame from base 1. Ends trimmed: V by 3 bases, J by 1 base; bases unmatched to a gene: 5.

The rearranged chain carries TRBV28 and TRBJ1-1, and 7 bases in between align with TRBD1. The specimen was naive CD8+ T cells from PBMCs. The cell subset or site label of this sample denotes: CD45RA+CCR7+. This TCR derives from a man younger than 35 in good health. Some clones in this sample may be carry-over from other donors' samples. The CDR3 protein sequence reads: CASSFYRDRNTEAFF. The sequence in DNA is TGTGCCAGCAGTTTTTACCGGGACAGGAACACTGAAGCTTTCTTT.